This TCR beta chain stems from a study of breast tumors, draining lymph nodes, adjacent tissues. Study-wide points: Most tumor T cells seemingly derive from lymph node, then expand in tumor. Tumor repertoires ranked between lymph nodes and nontumor tissue in diversity, with V and J gene preferences. That most tumor T cells come from lymph nodes remained unproven.

Axillary draining lymph nodes of breast cancer patients supplied the node samples. This clonotype has a count of ten or more. The antigen is not known. A read error may account for a junction end that differs from germline. There are 16 residues in the CDR3. CDR1 and CDR2 from the germline V gene are SGHRS and YFSETQ. TCRdb reanalysed the multiplex PCR reads using MiXCR and keeps one entry per CDR3 protein. The sample includes over 130,000 distinct CDR3 sequences, 32% of them seen just once. This clonotype was sampled from a female donor with breast cancer. Some clones in this sample may be carry-over from other donors' samples. The V gene is TRBV5-1, the J gene TRBJ2-3; tentatively, D is TRBD1 (6 bases). Sequencing input: axillary lymph node tissue. CDR3 sequence: CASSLAKTGSTDTRYF. CDR3 nucleotide sequence: TGCGCCAGCAGCTTGGCCAAAACAGGGAGCACAGATACGCGGTATTTT. Combining the CDR3 with reference TRBV5-1 and TRBJ2-3 gives the whole variable domain KAGVTQTPRYLIKTRGQQVTLSCSPISGHRSVSWYQQTPGQGLQFLFEYFSETQRNKGNFPGRFSGRQFSNSRSEMNVSTLELGDSALYLCASSLAKTGSTDTRYFGPGTRLTVL.